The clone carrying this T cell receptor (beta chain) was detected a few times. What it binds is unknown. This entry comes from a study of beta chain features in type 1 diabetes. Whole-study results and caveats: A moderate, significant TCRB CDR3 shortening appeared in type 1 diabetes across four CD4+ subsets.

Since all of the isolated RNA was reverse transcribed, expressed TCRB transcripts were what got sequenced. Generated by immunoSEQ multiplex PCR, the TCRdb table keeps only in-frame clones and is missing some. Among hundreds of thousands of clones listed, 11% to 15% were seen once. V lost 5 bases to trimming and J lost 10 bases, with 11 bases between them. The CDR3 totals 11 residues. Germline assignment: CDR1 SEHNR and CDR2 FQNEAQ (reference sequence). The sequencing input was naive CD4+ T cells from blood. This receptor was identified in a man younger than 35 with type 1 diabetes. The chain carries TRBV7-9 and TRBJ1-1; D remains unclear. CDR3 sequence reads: CASSPWVGAFF. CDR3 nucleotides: TGTGCCAGCAGCCCCTGGGTGGGAGCTTTCTTT.